This T cell receptor (beta chain) was identified in a study of T cell responses to AZD1222 COVID-19 vaccine. As concerns this clone: Its antigen remains unknown.

Assay used: immunoSEQ multiplex PCR; TCRdb lists only in-frame clones, some missing. The sample yields 150,000 to 200,000 clones, around nine tenths seen once. Pooled in the analysis were second doses at about 4 or about 12 weeks. Whole-study findings and limits: Following two doses of AZD1222, Spike-specific TCR breadth and depth rose. The repertoires were collected only after the peak T cell response. Only a handful of individuals given AZD1222 were seropositive at baseline.

V lost 0 bases, J lost 4 bases, and 5 bases stayed unmatched. The CDR3 is 16 residues long. CDR1 is MGHRA and CDR2 is YSYEKL in the germline V gene. The sample was peripheral blood, taken 28 days after the second AZD1222 dose. The TCR comes from an adult who received the AZD1222 COVID-19 vaccine. The gene calls are TRBV4-1 and TRBJ2-3; TRBD2 agrees at 9 bases. In nucleotides, the CDR3 is TGCGCCAGCAGCCAAGATCCAGCGGGGGGATCAGATACGCAGTATTTT. Encoded protein: CASSQDPAGGSDTQYF.